This TCR beta chain appears in the sequencing data of a study of blood T cell repertoires in COVID-19. Turning to the study itself: The cDNA or gDNA used as material had been derived from T cells, B-cell-depleted T cells, or PBMCs.

As handled by the study authors: Cell counts per sample came from amplifying reference gene primers. Data came from immunoSEQ multiplex PCR; TCRdb stores just in-frame clones and leaves some out. V, J and clone size are those of that table, while D and trimming were read from the DNA. Found here are around 250,000 clones, approximately 88% of them singletons; the top ten hold roughly 10%. V lost 5 bases, J lost 3 bases, and 13 bases lay in between. The CDR3 consists of 13 residues. Germline CDR1 is SQVTM and CDR2 is ANQGSEA. The specimen was peripheral blood. The sequence derives from a woman in her 70s with COVID-19, enrolled during active disease. The V and J genes are TRBV29-1 and TRBJ1-1; unclear D gene. The CDR3 spells CSVPGSGDTEAFF. DNA of the CDR3: TGCAGCGTTCCCGGAAGCGGAGACACTGAAGCTTTCTTT. Combining the CDR3 with reference TRBV29-1 and TRBJ1-1 gives the whole variable domain SAVISQKPSRDICQRGTSLTIQCQVDSQVTMMFWYRQQPGQSLTLIATANQGSEATYESGFVIDKFPISRPNLTFSTLTVSNMSPEDSSIYLCSVPGSGDTEAFFGQGTRLTVV.